The subject of this entry is one T cell receptor (beta chain). These data belong to a study of blood T cells in healthy people across ages. Using a J-beta primer mix together with a sample-barcoded 5' primer, a second PCR was run for roughly 6 to 12 cycles. TCRdb analysed the 5' RACE reads with MiXCR anew, one entry per CDR3 protein. The data show about 650,000 distinct CDR3 sequences, with roughly 32% seen just once and roughly 14% held by the top ten. This CDR3 region has 14 residues. Germline CDR1 DFQATT, CDR2 SNEGSKA (reference sequence). Trimming pared 3 bases from V and 2 bases from J, leaving 13 bases between.

The TCR comes from a woman older than 75 in good health. Specimen: blood. The chain is built from TRBV20-1 and TRBJ1-1; D unclear. The CDR3 DNA is TGCAGTGCTAGGGGCACGGTTCGAAACACTGAAGCTTTCTTT. This translates into CSARGTVRNTEAFF.